Presented here are 32 T cell receptor beta chains from one specimen sequenced in a study of somatic mutations in cytotoxic T cells in rheumatoid arthritis. Assay used: immunoSEQ multiplex PCR; TCRdb lists only in-frame clones, some missing. The repertoire holds 17,000 or so clones, with about 83% as singletons. Sequences were obtained from CD8+ T cells sorted from blood. Every receptor here comes from an adult with rheumatoid arthritis.

For the CDR3, the DNA is TGTGCCAGCACCCCCCCATGGGGGGGCAGCTCCTACAATGAGCAGTTCTTC. It is translated as CASTPPWGGSSYNEQFF. The rearrangement uses TRBV27 and TRBJ2-1, with D possibly matching TRBD2 (7 bases). Per germline, CDR1 MNHEY and CDR2 SMNVEV (reference sequence). Trimming pared 7 bases from V and 0 bases from J, leaving 19 bases between. The CDR3 is 17 residues long.

The V gene is TRBV19, the J gene TRBJ1-5, with D tentatively TRBD1 (5 bases). CDR3 length: 13 residues. V shed 3 bases and J shed 6 bases, with 9 bases lying between them. In germline, CDR1 is LNHDA, CDR2 SQIVND (reference sequence). The CDR3 reads CASSIYGGQPQHF. As DNA, the CDR3 is TGTGCCAGTAGTATTTATGGGGGTCAGCCCCAGCATTTT. The variable domain in full, with the rest retrieved from reference TRBV19 and TRBJ1-5, is DGGITQSPKYLFRKEGQNVTLSCEQNLNHDAMYWYRQDPGQGLRLIYYSQIVNDFQKGDIAEGYSVSREKKESFPLTVTSAQKNPTAFYLCASSIYGGQPQHFGDGTRLSIL.

The chain combines TRBV4-1 with TRBJ2-3; TRBD1 matches 7 bases. CDR1 is MGHRA and CDR2 is YSYEKL in the germline V gene. V trimming: 1 base; J trimming: 4 bases; junction bases outside the gene matches: 8. CDR3 length: 16 amino acids. CDR3 DNA: TGCGCCAGCAGCCAAGGATGGACAGGTGCCCCAGATACGCAGTATTTT. Amino acid sequence: CASSQGWTGAPDTQYF.

V and J are TRBV5-1 and TRBJ2-3; the match to TRBD1 covers 9 bases. V dropped 2 bases and J dropped 1; count of bases not matched to a gene: 8. Per the germline V gene, CDR1 is SGHRS and CDR2 is YFSETQ. This CDR3 has 17 residues. The CDR3 nucleotides are TGCGCCAGCAGCTTAAGCCCGGGACAGGGACGCACAGATACGCAGTATTTT. Translating it yields CASSLSPGQGRTDTQYF. Full variable domain (remainder filled in from reference TRBV5-1 and TRBJ2-3): KAGVTQTPRYLIKTRGQQVTLSCSPISGHRSVSWYQQTPGQGLQFLFEYFSETQRNKGNFPGRFSGRQFSNSRSEMNVSTLELGDSALYLCASSLSPGQGRTDTQYFGPGTRLTVL.

This clone was seen once. The chain links TRBV15 to TRBJ2-7; D might be TRBD1 (6 bases). Germline CDR1 LNHNV, CDR2 YYDKDF (reference sequence). Trimming stripped 5 bases from V and 3 bases from J, with 20 bases between. The CDR3 is 16 residues long. CDR3: CATSPSIGGSSYEQYF. The CDR3 nucleotides read TGTGCCACCAGCCCCTCGATAGGGGGTAGTAGCTACGAGCAGTACTTC.

The chain carries TRBV5-4 and TRBJ1-2; TRBD1 might be the D (5 bases). CDR1 SGHNT and CDR2 YYREEE come from the germline V gene (reference sequence). There are 15 residues in the CDR3. Trimming stripped 0 bases from V and 4 bases from J, with 13 bases between. In DNA, the CDR3 is TGTGCCAGCAGCTTGGAGCGGGGGGAGCCCTATGGCTACACCTTC. It specifies CASSLERGEPYGYTF.

This clone turned up a few times. The rearrangement uses TRBV19 and TRBJ2-3; 8 nucleotides line up with TRBD2. The CDR3 contains 16 residues. Germline V lookup: CDR1 LNHDA, CDR2 SQIVND (reference sequence). The V and J ends lost 4 bases and 0 bases, in that order; junction bases with no gene match: 6. CDR3 bases: TGTGCCAGTAGTACCCTAGCGGGTGCTAGCACAGATACGCAGTATTTT. This gives the protein CASSTLAGASTDTQYF.

The V and J genes are TRBV5-6 and TRBJ2-7, with 8 nucleotides matching TRBD1. This CDR3 region has 17 residues. Germline assignment: CDR1 SGHDT and CDR2 YYEEEE. V dropped 2 bases and J dropped 2; count of bases not matched to a gene: 12. CDR3 amino acids: CASSLIGTGVFPYEQYF. The CDR3 coding sequence is TGTGCCAGCAGCTTAATTGGGACAGGAGTTTTTCCCTACGAGCAGTACTTC.

The CDR3 is CASSQGHRGRTDTQYF. CDR3 DNA: TGCGCCAGCAGCCAAGGCCATAGGGGGCGCACAGATACGCAGTATTTT. This rearrangement joins TRBV4-1 to TRBJ2-3; 7 nucleotides line up with TRBD1. V shed 1 base and J 1 base; nucleotides not matched to a gene: 5. Germline V gives CDR1 MGHRA, CDR2 YSYEKL. The CDR3 is 16 residues long.

The CDR3 DNA sequence: TGTGCCAGCAGCGTAGCCCCCTTAGCGGGGGGGGTTGAGCAGTTCTTC. It yields the protein CASSVAPLAGGVEQFF. The chain carries TRBV9 and TRBJ2-1; 11 positions agree with TRBD2. This CDR3 contains 16 residues. Unmatched junction bases numbered 8, after V lost 0 bases and J lost 9 bases. Germline loops: CDR1 SGDLS, CDR2 YYNGEE.

V is TRBV7-6 and J is TRBJ2-1; D not resolved. This CDR3 contains 14 residues. The V end lost 1 base, the J end lost 4 bases, and 8 bases lay between the germline ends. The germline gives CDR1 SGHVS, CDR2 FNYEAQ. The CDR3 loop is CASSLEDRYNEQFF. The CDR3 DNA sequence: TGTGCCAGCAGCTTAGAGGACCGATACAATGAGCAGTTCTTC.

The rearrangement uses TRBV5-8 and TRBJ2-7; TRBD1 is a possible D gene (5 bases). This CDR3 is 14 amino acids long. The V gene lost 3 bases and the J gene lost 2 bases, with 12 bases spanning the gap. The germline gives CDR1 SGHTS, CDR2 YDEGEE. In DNA form, the CDR3 reads TGTGCCAGCAGCTCCAGGGCTCTTGCCTACGAGCAGTACTTC. Encoded protein: CASSSRALAYEQYF.

The chain links TRBV29-1 to TRBJ2-5, with no clear D. Trimming stripped 4 bases from V and 2 bases from J, with 20 bases between. Germline CDR1 reads SQVTM; CDR2 reads ANQGSEA. There are 16 residues in the CDR3. CDR3 residues: CSVVPPEVVTQETQYF. CDR3 bases: TGCAGCGTTGTTCCCCCCGAGGTAGTCACACAAGAGACCCAGTACTTC.

V usage is TRBV7-9 and J usage is TRBJ2-5; 7 positions agree with TRBD1. Germline CDR1 is SEHNR and CDR2 is FQNEAQ (reference sequence). The CDR3 totals 14 residues. Losses at the gene ends were 6 bases for V and 1 base for J; bases not matched to a gene: 5. The chain's CDR3 is CASRAQGTQETQYF. For the CDR3, the DNA is TGTGCCAGCAGAGCACAGGGGACCCAAGAGACCCAGTACTTC.

The chain couples TRBV9 to TRBJ2-6; the match to TRBD1 covers 8 bases. Per the germline V gene, CDR1 is SGDLS and CDR2 is YYNGEE. V shed 2 bases and J 0 bases; nucleotides not matched to a gene: 10. CDR3 size: 19 residues. CDR3 sequence (DNA): TGTGCCAGCAGCGTTACACCGGGACAGGTGTCCTCTGGGGCCAACGTCCTGACTTTC. Residues: CASSVTPGQVSSGANVLTF.

V usage is TRBV13 and J usage is TRBJ1-1; 11 positions agree with TRBD1. Looked up from germline, CDR1 is PRHDT and CDR2 is FYEKMQ (reference sequence). This CDR3 contains 15 residues. J lost 5 bases, V lost 4 bases, and 6 bases had no gene match. The CDR3 reads CASSYGDRGRTEAFF. The CDR3 region has the DNA TGTGCCAGCAGCTACGGGGACAGGGGGAGAACTGAAGCTTTCTTT.

The chain joins TRBV5-5 to TRBJ1-2; 7 bases fit TRBD1. CDR3 length: 15 amino acids. Germline V gene data show CDR1 as SGHKS and CDR2 as YYEKEE (reference sequence). The trim removed 5 bases at V and 5 bases at J, leaving 12 bases unmatched. In nucleotides, the CDR3 is TGTGCCAGCAGTCCTTCGACAGGGTCAGGGTATGGCTACACCTTC. This encodes CASSPSTGSGYGYTF.

This clone appeared once. The genes are TRBV27 and TRBJ2-1; D gene unclear. Trimming took off 4 bases at V and 10 bases at J, with 17 bases between the two ends. The CDR3 is 14 residues long. Germline V lookup: CDR1 MNHEY, CDR2 SMNVEV (reference sequence). CDR3 amino acids: CASSYLTDTTEQFF. CDR3 bases: TGTGCCAGCAGTTATCTAACCGACACTACAGAGCAGTTCTTC.

The chain carries TRBV7-2 and TRBJ1-2, with D unclear. Germline V lookup: CDR1 SGHTA, CDR2 FQGNSA. The CDR3 extends over 14 amino acids. The germline V and J ends were trimmed by 1 base and 3 bases, with 9 bases remaining between them. CDR3 bases: TGTGCCAGCAGCTTAGGGGGAGGAGACTATGGCTACACCTTC. Protein: CASSLGGGDYGYTF.

The chain couples TRBV30 to TRBJ1-2; the D gene is possibly TRBD1 (6 bases). This CDR3 spans 14 amino acids. V was cut by 2 bases and J by 7 bases, with 17 bases left in between. Germline V gene lookup returns CDR1 GTSNPN and CDR2 SVGIG (reference sequence). CDR3 nucleotides: TGTGCCTGGAGTACGGTCAGGGGAATGGGTGGCTACACCTTC. Protein product: CAWSTVRGMGGYTF.

The chain is built from TRBV9 and TRBJ2-7; D not certain. The CDR3 is made up of 14 amino acids. Trimming removed 4 bases at V and 3 bases at J, with 14 bases between. CDR1 is SGDLS, CDR2 YYNGEE, per germline. The CDR3 sequence is CASSPSDLNYEQYF. The CDR3 bases are TGTGCCAGCAGCCCCTCGGACCTCAACTACGAGCAGTACTTC.

The chain joins TRBV12-2 to TRBJ2-5; whether TRBD2, the table's D call, matches the DNA was not checked. TRBV12-2 is classified as a pseudogene. The CDR3 loop spans 16 amino acids. The CDR3 coding sequence is TGTGCCAGCAGCGAGGACTTCGCGGGGGGCCAAGAGACCCAGTACTTC. It encodes CASSEDFAGGQETQYF.

This chain joins TRBV4-1 and TRBJ2-3; unclear D gene. This CDR3 region has 14 residues. The ends were cut back, 3 bases at V and 1 base at J, with 8 bases in the middle. Germline CDR1 and CDR2: MGHRA and YSYEKL. The CDR3 region is CASSQVSGTDTQYF. CDR3 bases: TGCGCCAGCAGCCAGGTTTCTGGCACAGATACGCAGTATTTT.

This clone was seen once. The V call is TRBV19, the J call TRBJ1-5; no clear D. V was cut by 5 bases and J by 5 bases, with 7 bases left in between. CDR1 LNHDA and CDR2 SQIVND come from the germline V gene (reference sequence). The CDR3 is 12 amino acids. DNA of the CDR3: TGTGCCAGTAGTGAGGGTGATCAGCCCCAGCATTTT. This sequence encodes CASSEGDQPQHF.

The chain links TRBV7-9 to TRBJ2-6; D perhaps matches TRBD2 (5 bases). CDR1 is SEHNR, CDR2 FQNEAQ, per germline (reference sequence). Trimming removed 7 bases from V and 2 bases from J, with 9 bases in between. The CDR3 spans 14 residues. The CDR3 protein is CASTPGAGANVLTF. In DNA form, the CDR3 reads TGTGCCAGCACACCCGGGGCTGGGGCCAACGTCCTGACTTTC.

The V gene is TRBV4-1, the J gene TRBJ1-6; D remains unclear. This CDR3 region has 14 residues. CDR1 is MGHRA, CDR2 YSYEKL, per germline. V shed 3 bases and J shed 9 bases, with 12 bases lying between them. CDR3 in amino acids: CASSQWQKPSPLHF. The DNA of the CDR3 is TGCGCCAGCAGCCAGTGGCAGAAACCTTCACCCCTCCACTTT.

V gene TRBV19 combines with J gene TRBJ2-2; no clear D gene. Trimming took off 3 bases at V and 0 bases at J, with 8 bases between the two ends. Germline-derived CDR1 and CDR2 are LNHDA and SQIVND (reference sequence). The CDR3 is made up of 15 amino acids. CDR3 region: CASSIGRTNTGELFF. CDR3 sequence (DNA): TGTGCCAGTAGTATTGGACGGACGAACACCGGGGAGCTGTTTTTT.

Turning to this clone: Other DNA sequences in this specimen translate into the identical CDR3. This chain links TRBV9 with TRBJ2-5; 8 nucleotides match TRBD1. There are 14 residues in the CDR3. The ends lost 4 bases at V and 5 bases at J; junction bases unmatched: 7. The germline V gene encodes CDR1 SGDLS and CDR2 YYNGEE. CDR3 in DNA: TGTGCCAGCAGCTTGGGACAGGCGGGGGAGACCCAGTACTTC. Protein sequence: CASSLGQAGETQYF.

This chain uses TRBV29-1 with TRBJ2-5, with 9 bases aligning to TRBD1. The better agreement between TRBJ2-7 and the DNA end casts doubt on the J call. There are 16 residues in the CDR3. Germline values: CDR1 SQVTM, CDR2 ANQGSEA. This CDR3 reads CSVTNPGQGLGYEQYF. DNA of the CDR3: TGCAGCGTGACAAACCCGGGACAGGGTTTGGGCTACGAGCAGTACTTC.

The gene calls are TRBV2 and TRBJ2-3, with 7 positions matching TRBD2. Per germline, CDR1 SNHLY and CDR2 FYNNEI. With 6 bases clipped from V and 2 bases from J, the junction kept 14 bases outside the gene matches. This CDR3 has 17 amino acids. For the CDR3, the DNA is TGTGCCAGCAGCGACCCCCGACTAGCCCCCCTCACAGATACGCAGTATTTT. It codes for CASSDPRLAPLTDTQYF.

The chain combines TRBV11-2 with TRBJ2-7, with D perhaps matching TRBD2 (7 bases). Trimming stripped 2 bases from V and 6 bases from J, with 17 bases between. The CDR3 is 15 residues long. CDR1 and CDR2 (germline): SGHAT, FQNNGV. CDR3 in amino acids: CASSLRGGLGGEQYF. CDR3 coding DNA: TGTGCCAGCAGCTTAAGGGGGGGCTTAGGGGGCGAGCAGTACTTC.

V usage is TRBV29-1 and J usage is TRBJ1-5, with D possibly TRBD1 on 6 matching bases. This CDR3 is 12 amino acids long. CDR1 and CDR2 (germline): SQVTM, ANQGSEA. The germline V and J ends were trimmed by 6 bases and 1 base, with 7 bases remaining between them. This CDR3 is CSVGQSNQPQHF. CDR3 in DNA: TGCAGCGTAGGACAGAGCAATCAGCCCCAGCATTTT. The full variable domain, with the rest looked up from reference TRBV29-1 and TRBJ1-5, is SAVISQKPSRDICQRGTSLTIQCQVDSQVTMMFWYRQQPGQSLTLIATANQGSEATYESGFVIDKFPISRPNLTFSTLTVSNMSPEDSSIYLCSVGQSNQPQHFGDGTRLSIL.